Listed here are 11 T cell receptor beta chains from one sample, sequenced in a study of spatial heterogeneity in lung cancer. Time point in this sample: sample taken at primary tumor resection. The sequenced material consisted of unsorted whole RNA from tumor, nontumor lung or frozen PBMC. TCRdb re-derived calls from the 5' RACE reads in MiXCR, one entry per CDR3 protein. The sample shows about 13,000 distinct CDR3 sequences, more than 4.5% of them seen only once. Here the sequenced sample was lung tumor tissue, taken at surgery. These receptors all stem from a human donor with early-stage non-small cell lung cancer.

This clonotype turned up a few times. This beta chain represents an off-target read in a library built for alpha chains; its size is of limited meaning. This chain's CDR3 is CASSSWTKTYNEQFF. Here the CDR3 DNA reads TGTGCCAGTAGTAGTTGGACTAAAACCTACAATGAGCAGTTCTTC. This rearrangement joins TRBV19 to TRBJ2-1; possibly TRBD2 for D (6 bases). CDR3 length equals 15 residues. Per germline, CDR1 LNHDA and CDR2 SQIVND (reference sequence). Trimming cost V 4 bases and J 2 bases, with 12 bases left between them. The full variable domain, its missing parts supplied by reference TRBV19 and TRBJ2-1, is DGGITQSPKYLFRKEGQNVTLSCEQNLNHDAMYWYRQDPGQGLRLIYYSQIVNDFQKGDIAEGYSVSREKKESFPLTVTSAQKNPTAFYLCASSSWTKTYNEQFFGPGTRLTVL.

By frequency in the sample, this clonotype is large. This beta chain is a stray sequence in a library constructed for alpha chains; its clone size is not meaningful. The chain uses TRBV27 and TRBJ2-7, with D unresolved. Germline CDR1 MNHEY, CDR2 SMNVEV (reference sequence). V lost 2 bases and J 4 bases, leaving 9 bases between the germline ends. The CDR3 covers 13 residues. The CDR3 nucleotides read TGTGCCAGCAGTTTACTAGTCGGATACGAGCAGTACGTC. Its protein product is CASSLLVGYEQYV.

In its sample, this clonotype was seen a few times. Being off target in a library aimed at alpha chains, this beta chain has a size of little meaning. The chain has TRBV30 and TRBJ2-1; 7 positions match TRBD2. Germline CDR1 and CDR2: GTSNPN and SVGIG (reference sequence). Trimming cost V 2 bases and J 9 bases; bases outside gene matches: 10. The CDR3 totals 14 residues. The CDR3 sequence: CAWSFGGSFIEQFF. CDR3 nucleotides: TGTGCCTGGAGTTTCGGCGGGAGTTTCATTGAGCAGTTCTTC. Based on the CDR3 plus reference TRBV30 and TRBJ2-1, the full variable domain is SQTIHQWPATLVQPVGSPLSLECTVEGTSNPNLYWYRQAAGRGLQLLFYSVGIGQISSEVPQNLSASRPQDRQFILSSKKLLLSDSGFYLCAWSFGGSFIEQFFGPGTRLTVL.

This clonotype was counted at least ten times. With the library built for alpha chains, this beta chain is off target and its frequency is not meaningful. J is TRBJ2-1 and V is TRBV7-9; maybe TRBD1 (6 bases). CDR1 and CDR2 from the germline V gene are SEHNR and FQNEAQ (reference sequence). CDR3 length: 13 residues. Trimming removed 7 bases from V and 6 bases from J, with 13 bases in between. The CDR3 sequence is CASKQGGANEQFF. The CDR3 DNA sequence: TGTGCCAGCAAACAGGGCGGAGCCAATGAGCAGTTCTTC.

This clonotype showed up many times. A library prepared for alpha chains yielded this beta chain as an off-target read; its size is of little meaning. This sequence joins TRBV12-3 or TRBV12-4 and TRBJ1-3; no clear D. V dropped 4 bases and J dropped 0 bases, with 7 bases sitting between them. This CDR3 is built from 14 residues. The CDR3: CASSYRGSGNTIYF. In nucleotides, the CDR3 is TGTGCCAGCAGTTACCGAGGCTCTGGAAACACCATATATTTT.

There are many counts of this clonotype. A library made for alpha chains picked up this beta chain off target, so its size means little. The V call is TRBV6-5, the J call TRBJ1-5; D may be TRBD1 (6 bases). The germline CDR1 and CDR2 sequences are MNHEY and SVGAGI. The CDR3 is made up of 13 amino acids. V dropped 2 bases and J dropped 10 bases, with 12 bases sitting between them. This CDR3 is CASSYTRGAPQHF. In DNA form, the CDR3 reads TGTGCCAGCAGTTACACGAGGGGGGCTCCCCAGCATTTT.

There are many counts of this clonotype. This beta chain slipped into a library made for alpha chains as a stray read, so its size is not meaningful. The chain carries TRBV28 and TRBJ2-1; 11 nucleotides match TRBD2. This CDR3 has 15 amino acids. The J segment lost 7 bases and the V segment lost 5 bases, leaving 7 bases of the junction unmatched. CDR1 and CDR2 from the germline V gene are MDHEN and SYDVKM. CDR3 nucleotide sequence: TGTGCCAGCAGTCGTACTAGCGGGAGTAAGAATGAGCAGTTCTTC. Its translation: CASSRTSGSKNEQFF.

This clonotype has at least ten counts. A junction boundary mismatches the germline segment, possibly from a read error. The library was prepared for alpha chains; this beta chain is a stray read, so its frequency means little. The genes are TRBV7-7 and TRBJ2-7, with 8 bases that match TRBD1. CDR3 length: 15 residues. Germline V gene lookup returns CDR1 SSHAT and CDR2 FNYEAQ (reference sequence). The CDR3, as DNA: TGTGCTAGCAGCTTAGGGGCAGGGGGCTACGACGAGCAGTACTTC. This codes for CASSLGAGGYDEQYF.

As for this clonotype: This beta chain is an unintended read in a library built for alpha chains; its size means little. This chain uses TRBV12-3 or TRBV12-4 with TRBJ2-2; D gene unclear. This CDR3 is 14 amino acids long. V was cut by 3 bases and J by 1 base, with 6 bases left in between. In nucleotides, the CDR3 is TGTGCCAGCAGTTTCAACCGGAACACCGGGGAGCTGTTTTTT. Encoded protein: CASSFNRNTGELFF.

Of note for this clonotype: A much larger clone lies one base from this, so it may be a read error. This beta chain is a stray read from a library made for alpha chains; its abundance is not meaningful. V usage is TRBV6-2 or TRBV6-3 and J usage is TRBJ2-3; possible D gene TRBD2, 5 bases. Germline V gene sequence: CDR1 MNHEY, CDR2 SVGEGT. Trimming left V 5 bases short and J 7 bases short, with 19 bases between. CDR3 length: 15 residues. CDR3 bases: TGTGCCAGCAGTCCGAGCGGAGGCCAGACTTATACGCAGTATTTT. Translation gives CASSPSGGQTYTQYF.

In this sample, this clonotype turned up many times. Found in a library prepared for alpha chains, this beta chain is an off-target read, and its abundance has little meaning. This rearrangement joins TRBV10-3 to TRBJ1-2, with D unresolved. The CDR3 spans 15 residues. Germline CDR1 ENHRY, CDR2 SYGVKD. Trimming took off 6 bases at V and 0 bases at J, with 14 bases between the two ends. The CDR3 region is CAIRRVVQANYGYTF. The CDR3 DNA sequence: TGTGCCATCAGGAGGGTTGTCCAAGCTAACTATGGCTACACCTTC.